Presented here are 2 T cell receptor beta chains from one specimen sequenced in a study of OX40 agonist ivuxolimab in advanced cancers. The repertoire was sequenced with immunoSEQ multiplex PCR; TCRdb's copy has only in-frame clones and lacks some. The sample consists of 65,000 to 95,000 clones, around 90% of them appearing once. The sequences come from CD4+ or CD8+ T cells sorted from blood, collected in a trial of the OX40 agonist ivuxolimab. Receptor source: an adult with an advanced solid tumor such as melanoma, head and neck, liver or kidney cancer.

This chain joins TRBV5-4 and TRBJ1-2; TRBD1 aligns across 9 bases. CDR1 and CDR2 (germline): SGHNT, YYREEE (reference sequence). Unmatched junction bases numbered 11, after V lost 5 bases and J lost 6 bases. This CDR3 is built from 15 residues. CDR3 loop: CASSSPTGGADGYTF. As DNA, the CDR3 is TGTGCCAGCAGTTCACCTACAGGGGGCGCAGATGGCTACACCTTC.

The rearrangement links TRBV5-4 to TRBJ2-5; no reliable D call. The V and J ends lost 4 bases and 1 base respectively, with 11 bases between them. This CDR3 region has 14 residues. The germline CDR1 and CDR2 sequences are SGHNT and YYREEE (reference sequence). The CDR3 protein is CASSEGHSQETQYF. Written as DNA, the CDR3 is TGTGCCAGCAGCGAAGGGCACAGCCAAGAGACCCAGTACTTC.